This TCR beta chain was recovered during a study of cytomegalovirus exposure and HLA in healthy donors. Study-level results: As was reported, the classifier diagnosed cytomegalovirus status with high specificity and sensitivity. The authors listed some 150 TCR beta chains as cytomegalovirus-associated. In vitro confirmation showed three CMV-associated chains to be CMV antigen specific.

This CDR3 contains 16 residues. Per germline, CDR1 MNHEY and CDR2 SMNVEV (reference sequence). Trimming took 5 bases from V and 4 from J; bases not matched to a gene: 13. This table comes from immunoSEQ multiplex PCR, and its TCRdb copy is limited to in-frame clones, with some not included. In the table there are about 240,000 clones, about 86% of which are singletons. An approximately 130-subject validation cohort, separate from the approximately 720-subject first cohort, supplied the donors. Note on this clone: Its target is unknown.

This clonotype was obtained from a man younger than 35 in good health and CMV-seronegative. The chain links TRBV27 to TRBJ2-5, with 7 bases lining up with TRBD1. Sequencing was done on a sample of PBMCs. The CDR3 protein is CASSRDATPGGETQYF. CDR3 DNA: TGTGCCAGCAGTCGGGATGCCACCCCAGGGGGAGAGACCCAGTACTTC.